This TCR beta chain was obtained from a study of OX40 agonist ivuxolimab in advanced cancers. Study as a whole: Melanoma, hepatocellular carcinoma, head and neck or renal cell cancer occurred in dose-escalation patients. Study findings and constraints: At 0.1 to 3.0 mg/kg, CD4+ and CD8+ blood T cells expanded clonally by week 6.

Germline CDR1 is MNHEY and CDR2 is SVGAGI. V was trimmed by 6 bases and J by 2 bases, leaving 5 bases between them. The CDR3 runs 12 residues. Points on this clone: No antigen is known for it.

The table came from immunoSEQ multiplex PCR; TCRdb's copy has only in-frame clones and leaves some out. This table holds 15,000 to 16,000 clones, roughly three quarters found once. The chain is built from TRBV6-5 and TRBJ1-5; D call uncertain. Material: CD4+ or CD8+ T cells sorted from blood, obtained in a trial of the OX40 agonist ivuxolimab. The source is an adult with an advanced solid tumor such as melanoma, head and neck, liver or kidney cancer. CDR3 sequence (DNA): TGTGCCAGCAGGACGGGCAATCAGCCCCAGCATTTT. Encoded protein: CASRTGNQPQHF.